The 20 T cell receptor beta chains listed next were all sequenced from one sample in a study of post-analysis software for immune sequencing data. Overall study results and limits: When patients were compared with controls, 4 or 5 TRBV segments were more frequent, TRBV5-6, TRBV5-1 and TRBV20-1 among them.

Built from TCR beta cDNA, the libraries had unique molecular identifiers in them. MiXCR, applied by TCRdb to the PCR reads, yields one record per CDR3 protein. Here the sample spans roughly 730,000 distinct CDR3 sequences, 25% to 30% being singletons. Antigens of these TCRs are unknown. The sample comprised blood. Receptors were obtained from a girl under 18 with multiple sclerosis.

This clonotype was observed a few times. The chain links TRBV15 to TRBJ2-1; the match to TRBD2 covers 15 bases. The assigned J gene may be wrong: the sequence end matches TRBJ2-7 better. CDR3 length: 19 amino acids. Germline assignment: CDR1 LNHNV and CDR2 YYDKDF (reference sequence). The chain's CDR3 is CATSRPGTSGGSSYNEQYF. The CDR3 bases are TGTGCCACCAGCCGTCCCGGGACTAGCGGGGGGAGCTCCTACAATGAGCAGTACTTC.

The rearrangement links TRBV6-2 or TRBV6-3 to TRBJ2-7; D perhaps matches TRBD2 (6 bases). Trimming pared 6 bases from V and 4 bases from J, leaving 19 bases between. CDR3 size: 15 residues. Germline lookup yields CDR1 MNHEY and CDR2 SVGEGT. CDR3 DNA sequence: TGTGCCAGCAGCCACCTTGGGGCGGGAAGATACGAGCAGTACTTC. Translation gives CASSHLGAGRYEQYF.

V and J are TRBV6-1 and TRBJ1-2; weak D call: TRBD1 (6 bases). The V and J ends lost 6 bases and 4 bases respectively, with 15 bases between them. Per germline, CDR1 MNHNS and CDR2 SASEGT. This CDR3 has 14 residues. The CDR3 DNA reads TGTGCCAGCAGGGGAGAAGGACAGTCCTATGGCTACACCTTC. Translation gives CASRGEGQSYGYTF.

Only a few counts were recorded for this clonotype. The chain recombines TRBV7-9 with TRBJ2-3; D unresolved. This CDR3 has 17 amino acids. The germline gives CDR1 SEHNR, CDR2 FQNEAQ (reference sequence). The V gene lost 1 base and the J gene lost 2 bases, with 16 bases spanning the gap. As DNA, the CDR3 is TGTGCCAGCAGCTTAGATCCGGGCGAGGAGATCACAGATACGCAGTATTTT. Translating gives CASSLDPGEEITDTQYF.

CDR3 DNA: TGCAGTGCCCCGGTAGCCTACAGGGGCGGGTATGGCTACACCTTC. This gives the protein CSAPVAYRGGYGYTF. The chain employs TRBV20-1 and TRBJ1-2, with 7 bases that match TRBD1. With 6 bases clipped from V and 5 bases from J, the junction kept 15 bases outside the gene matches. The CDR3 loop spans 15 amino acids. The germline CDR1 and CDR2 sequences are DFQATT and SNEGSKA (reference sequence).

This clonotype was seen at least ten times. The chain uses TRBV7-9 and TRBJ2-1; D may be TRBD1 (5 bases). Trimming took 4 bases from V and 7 from J, leaving 23 bases between them. The CDR3 sequence is 17 residues long. Germline CDR1 reads SEHNR; CDR2 reads FQNEAQ (reference sequence). This CDR3 is CASSSVKGLIGVNEQFF. The CDR3 DNA follows: TGTGCCAGCAGCTCAGTGAAGGGGTTGATTGGGGTAAATGAGCAGTTCTTC.

CDR3 DNA sequence: TGCGCCAGCGGACGGCAGGACTATGGCTACACCTTC. Amino acid sequence: CASGRQDYGYTF. V usage is TRBV5-1 and J usage is TRBJ1-2; no reliable D call. CDR3 length: 12 amino acids. The V end lost 7 bases, the J end lost 3 bases, and 10 bases lay between the germline ends. Germline V gives CDR1 SGHRS, CDR2 YFSETQ. The full variable domain, rest sourced from reference TRBV5-1 and TRBJ1-2, is KAGVTQTPRYLIKTRGQQVTLSCSPISGHRSVSWYQQTPGQGLQFLFEYFSETQRNKGNFPGRFSGRQFSNSRSEMNVSTLELGDSALYLCASGRQDYGYTFGSGTRLTVV.

V usage is TRBV28 and J usage is TRBJ1-4; D unclear. The V gene lost 6 bases and the J gene lost 2 bases, with 16 bases spanning the gap. Germline-derived CDR1 and CDR2 are MDHEN and SYDVKM. The CDR3 spans 16 residues. CDR3 nucleotide sequence: TGTGCCAGCAGCCCCCCGACCGTCTGGACTAATGAAAAACTGTTTTTT. It yields the protein CASSPPTVWTNEKLFF.

This rearrangement joins TRBV6-6 to TRBJ2-1; D may match TRBD1 or TRBD2 (7 bases each). This CDR3 is 15 amino acids long. The germline CDR1 and CDR2 sequences are MNHNY and SVGAGI (reference sequence). With 2 bases removed from V and 14 bases from J, the gap between germline ends came to 22 bases. CDR3 DNA: TGTGCCAGCAGTTACCAGGCGGGACTACCCCAGGGGGAGTTCTTC. This translates into CASSYQAGLPQGEFF.

Comments on this clonotype: This may be a read error, as it is one base from a much larger clone. This chain links TRBV2 with TRBJ2-3, with 9 bases fitting TRBD2. CDR3 length: 16 amino acids. The germline gives CDR1 SNHLY, CDR2 FYNNEI. The CDR3 nucleotides are TGTGCCAGCAGAGGGAGCCTAGCGGGGTCAGGAGATGCGCAGTATTTT. It yields the protein CASRGSLAGSGDAQYF.

This clonotype was observed a handful of times. The chain carries TRBV20-1 and TRBJ2-6; no reliable D call. Looked up from germline, CDR1 is DFQATT and CDR2 is SNEGSKA (reference sequence). V lost 2 bases, J lost 2 bases, and 1 base lay in between. The CDR3 consists of 12 residues. CDR3 DNA sequence: TGCAGTGCTAGACCTGGGGCCAACGTCCTGACTTTC. As protein: CSARPGANVLTF.

The chain combines TRBV3-1 with TRBJ1-1, with D uncertain. The germline gives CDR1 LGHDT, CDR2 YNNKEL (reference sequence). The CDR3 length is 16 residues. The V end lost 4 bases, the J end lost 4 bases, and 19 bases lay between the germline ends. The chain's CDR3 is CASSPSGRGSGTEAFF. DNA of the CDR3: TGTGCCAGCAGCCCCTCTGGGCGAGGAAGTGGCACTGAAGCTTTCTTT.

This chain links TRBV4-3 with TRBJ1-4; D gene uncertain. V shed 3 bases and J shed 1 base, with 12 bases lying between them. The CDR3 length is 16 residues. CDR1 LGHNA and CDR2 YSLEER come from the germline V gene. This CDR3 reads CASSQAALVTNEKLFF. The CDR3 nucleotides read TGCGCCAGCAGCCAGGCCGCGCTGGTAACTAATGAAAAACTGTTTTTT.

This rearrangement joins TRBV20-1 to TRBJ2-7, with D perhaps matching TRBD1 or TRBD2 (5 bases each). In germline, CDR1 is DFQATT, CDR2 SNEGSKA (reference sequence). This CDR3 comprises 13 residues. V was trimmed by 4 bases and J by 5 bases, leaving 15 bases between them. The chain's CDR3 is CSATGPTGHEQYF. CDR3 nucleotide sequence: TGCAGTGCTACGGGACCTACCGGACACGAGCAGTACTTC.

This clonotype has only a few counts. This chain joins TRBV29-1 and TRBJ1-4; 7 bases align to TRBD1. J was trimmed by 8 bases and V by 4 bases; bases with no gene match: 7. Per germline, CDR1 SQVTM and CDR2 ANQGSEA. The length of the CDR3 is 13 residues. The CDR3 loop reads CSVGQGGAEKLFF. CDR3 DNA sequence: TGCAGCGTTGGTCAGGGGGGCGCGGAAAAACTGTTTTTT.

The J gene is TRBJ2-3, the V gene TRBV28; weak D call: TRBD2 (5 bases). The V end lost 7 bases, the J end lost 4 bases, and 15 bases lay between the germline ends. The CDR3 contains 14 residues. Germline V CDR1 and CDR2: MDHEN, SYDVKM. The CDR3 DNA reads as TGTGCCAGCACCGTTGGACGGGGTTCAGATACGCAGTATTTT. Translating gives CASTVGRGSDTQYF. The full variable domain, completed using reference TRBV28 and TRBJ2-3, is DVKVTQSSRYLVKRTGEKVFLECVQDMDHENMFWYRQDPGLGLRLIYFSYDVKMKEKGDIPEGYSVSREKKERFSLILESASTNQTSMYLCASTVGRGSDTQYFGPGTRLTVL.

The gene calls are TRBV2 and TRBJ2-4, with unresolved D. The DNA end lines up better with TRBJ2-7; the J call may be wrong. The CDR3 covers 13 residues. Germline CDR1 reads SNHLY; CDR2 reads FYNNEI. The CDR3 region is CASSELRSYEQYF. As DNA, the CDR3 is TGTGCCAGCAGTGAACTTCGATCTTACGAGCAGTACTTC.

There are a few counts of this clonotype. This chain joins TRBV20-1 and TRBJ2-7, with D perhaps matching TRBD2 (7 bases). This CDR3 is 15 amino acids long. The V gene's germline CDR1 is DFQATT and CDR2 SNEGSKA (reference sequence). The V end was cut by 0 bases, the J end by 2 bases, with 14 bases between. The CDR3 DNA is TGCAGTGCTAGAGAATCGGGGCGGGGGCCCTACGAGCAGTACTTC. Amino acids: CSARESGRGPYEQYF.

This sequence joins TRBV20-1 and TRBJ1-1; D is unclear. Germline CDR1 reads DFQATT; CDR2 reads SNEGSKA (reference sequence). The CDR3 runs to 12 residues. The CDR3 loop reads CGRREVYTEAFF. CDR3 nucleotides: TGCGGAAGGCGAGAGGTGTACACTGAAGCTTTCTTT.

This clonotype was observed a handful of times. The rearrangement joins TRBV20-1 to TRBJ2-1; D not resolved. The ends were cut back, 0 bases at V and 9 bases at J, with 15 bases in the middle. This CDR3 contains 14 residues. The germline V gene encodes CDR1 DFQATT and CDR2 SNEGSKA (reference sequence). The CDR3, as DNA: TGCAGTGCTAGAGATCCGCGGCACCCATTTGAGCAGTTCTTC. Protein product: CSARDPRHPFEQFF.